This T cell receptor (beta chain) was obtained from a study of CD8 T cells in ankylosing spondylitis. Trimming removed 2 bases from V and 8 bases from J; junction bases left unmatched: 6. From germline, CDR1 is ENHRY and CDR2 SYGVKD. This CDR3 has 15 amino acids. The sample holds a few counts of this clonotype. TCRdb analysed the 5' RACE reads with MiXCR anew, one entry per CDR3 protein. There are tens of thousands of distinct CDR3 sequences in the sample; 27% occur only once, and around 60% lies in the top ten. Sequenced material: blood, either unsorted or a sorted T cell fraction (not recorded which). The source is a male donor with ankylosing spondylitis or in good health (not recorded which). The V and J genes are TRBV10-3 and TRBJ1-6; 7 nucleotides line up with TRBD1. The CDR3 sequence: CAISEGTVRYSPLHF. In DNA, the CDR3 is TGTGCCATCAGTGAGGGGACAGTAAGATATTCACCCCTCCACTTT.